This T cell receptor beta chain was sequenced in a study of cytomegalovirus exposure and HLA in healthy donors (dated by TCRdb to the late 2010s). With regard to the full study: In an earlier analysis of under 750 of the donors, 250 to 350 Gb of sequence data and approximately 100 million unique TCR beta sequences from roughly 180 million T cells were reported. About 300 gigabases of sequencing data and tens of millions of unique TCR sequences were included in an early release covering under 650 HLA-typed donors. Among the roughly 400 genotyped donors, roughly 80% belonged to the genetic ancestry cluster associated with self-reported Caucasian donors. The study aimed to test whether signatures of past pathogen exposure could be identified by cataloging public T cell receptors. The T cell repertoires of several hundred subjects were profiled by immunosequencing and related to cytomegalovirus serostatus. In addition to the first cohort of about 650 subjects, a separate validation cohort of 130 or so different subjects was used. The study combined high-throughput TCR immunosequencing, statistical association of individual TCRs with disease status, and machine learning to predict cytomegalovirus infection status. A later analysis re-examined previously published TCR beta repertoires from about 670 donors and added high-resolution HLA genotyping to investigate patterns of TCR occurrence. In the later analysis, no new phenotypic data were used to find candidate immune exposures; instead, reliance was placed on TCR beta sequences and their occurrence across donors. To decide whether each TCR beta V gene segment behaved as functional or pseudogenic, an earlier analysis of over 500 of the donors relied on high-throughput TCR beta sequencing. Donor age, sex, ethnicity and CMV serostatus were compiled alongside the repertoire data. In a later genetic analysis, genome-wide SNP genotypes for about three fifths of the roughly 670 donors were used, and that subset was treated as a discovery cohort. Every repertoire in the discovery cohort had been generated on one and the same sequencing platform. Both class I and class II loci were covered by HLA typing, at four-digit resolution. The number of donors typed differed by locus, with 629-630 for A, B, C, DRB1 and DQB1, roughly 550 for DQA1, 600 to 610 for DPA1, and roughly 450 for DPB1. Four or five DR-DQ haplotypes were treated as single units for association and clustering because of strong linkage in the cohort. Across 300 to 500 genotyped donors of the cohort, an average of approximately 240,000 unique TCR beta nucleotide sequences per donor were sequenced, and roughly a sixth of those sequences were non-productive. Results the study describes overall, beyond this receptor: The authors suggested that the approach could potentially be generalized to other disease states and immunological phenotypes. Because HLA typing was unavailable for some donors at each locus, only the typed subset was used in association tests. Across donors, most TCR sequences were observed very rarely, whereas some public TCRs were present in many individuals. Only TCR beta chains were sequenced in this cohort, and the absence of alpha or paired-chain data limited detectable features. The sequencing pipeline was judged likely to have produced a cluster of highly shared sequence variants as a technical artifact. At a false discovery rate of 0.05, a later analysis linked roughly 17,000 TCR beta sequences to specific HLA alleles. In an earlier analysis of approximately 590 of the donors, most TCR beta V segments appeared in productive rearrangements about 87% or about 30% of the time, broadly matching IMGT annotations. The classifier was reported to diagnose cytomegalovirus status with high specificity and sensitivity in both the original cohort and the validation cohort. Because counts were too low, seventeen rarely observed V segments, including chromosome 9 orphons, were excluded from the earlier analysis of some 590 of the donors. Sequencing depth was assumed to be roughly uniform across donors in the presence/absence analyses, though that assumption may not hold. CMV serostatus was the only immune exposure information available for the cohort. According to a later analysis, parvovirus B19, influenza, CMV and Epstein-Barr virus appeared linked to several top co-occurrence clusters. According to a later analysis, most CMV-associated TCR beta chains appeared to be HLA-restricted, and the HLA associations seemed to be driven largely by CMV exposure. A later genetic analysis reported fewer N-insertions in productive TCRs among donors in an Asian-associated ancestry cluster than the roughly 620-donor mean. In a later genetic analysis, a missense DCLRE1C variant was associated with V-gene and J-gene trimming of TCR beta chains, and the association was replicated in an independent cohort. Assigning TCR associations to individual alleles was difficult when HLA alleles, especially DR and DQ, strongly co-occurred. A further reported finding was that TCR beta sequences accurately predicted the HLA-A and HLA-B alleles for most subjects in the first cohort. A total of 164 TCR beta chains were listed by the study as associated with cytomegalovirus. Some IMGT-functional V segments, including TRBV6-2 and TRBV6-3, could not be told apart with the 87-base-pair reads, so those segments were excluded. In vitro tests confirmed that a few of the cytomegalovirus-associated TCR beta chains recognize cytomegalovirus antigens. Correlated functional status among segregating V segments might be attributable to linkage disequilibrium, but an unknown experimental factor could not be ruled out. A later analysis found that TCR association rates varied across HLA loci, with DRB1 alleles showing the most associated TCRs and HLA-C alleles the fewest. In a later analysis, HLA-associated TCR beta chains were found to be more clonally expanded and to have lower generation probabilities than equally common non-associated chains.

A word on this clone: Its cognate antigen has yet to be identified. Because the CDR3's place on the DNA is in doubt, the DNA is left out and the CDR3 is given as listed by TCRdb.

In total, roughly 670 healthy bone marrow donors made up the cohort. Cohort members were all nominally healthy when sampled, although unrecorded immune exposures were likely present. The donor tested CMV seropositive, placing the donor among the 310 or so seropositive members of the cohort. A peripheral blood sample was collected from each donor, and TCR beta sequencing was performed on peripheral blood mononuclear cells. The Qiagen DNeasy Blood Extraction Kit was used to extract genomic DNA from the blood cell samples. Libraries were made using the immunoSEQ multiplex PCR assay. For the multiplex PCR, a mixture combining 60 forward primers for TCR Vbeta segments and 13 reverse primers for TCR Jbeta segments was used. The CDR3 region of rearranged TCR beta genes was amplified from genomic DNA by a multiplex PCR assay. The amplified TCR beta libraries were sequenced on the Illumina HiSeq System as 87-base-pair reads. Concerning the study's data processing: Across the 500 to 750 repertoires, a later analysis counted tens of millions of unique TCR beta chains, approximately 12 million of which were shared by at least two donors. To remove PCR and sequencing errors, raw reads were error-corrected and collapsed into unique sequences using a nearest-neighbor algorithm that merged closely related sequences. Alignment of CDR3 sequences to IMGT reference sequences was used to assign V, D and J gene segments. For a sequence to be retained, at least a six-nucleotide match to both a V gene segment and a J gene segment was required. Rearrangements were classified as productive when the CDR3 lacked stop codons and remained in frame with V and J, and all other rearrangements were classified as non-productive. Following IMGT convention, CDR3 was defined as the stretch from the second conserved V-encoded cysteine up to the conserved J-encoded phenylalanine. Sequences without an unambiguous match to a single V gene segment were excluded from the earlier analysis of about 600 of the donors. In an earlier analysis of several hundred of the donors, a V segment was called functional when productive rearrangements were above 56.7%, and segregating when the standard deviation between donors exceeded 5%. To diagnose cytomegalovirus status from the catalog of TCR beta chain sequences, a statistical classification framework was built. In a later analysis, V and J genes were assigned by comparing TCR nucleotide sequences against IMGT/GENE-DB human TR gene sequences. The TCRdist pipeline was used in a later analysis to assign CDR3 sequences and most-parsimonious VDJ recombination scenarios. In a later analysis, each TCR beta chain was defined by its CDR3 amino acid sequence together with its V-gene family, and reads lacking a unique V-gene family were excluded. In a later analysis, around 650 highly shared, low-generation-probability nucleotide sequences were removed to address suspected cross-contamination and a sequencing artifact. In a later analysis, a clonal expansion index was calculated for each public chain from normalized within-repertoire ranks of inferred template counts. Generation probabilities in a later analysis came from a VDJ recombination model fitted to out-of-frame rearrangements, and those results were checked against IGoR. Hypergeometric tests were used in a later analysis to score TCR-TCR, TCR-HLA and TCR-CMV co-occurrence, with a repertoire-size bias correction applied to the TCR pairs. False discovery rates were estimated in a later analysis by permuting HLA or CMV assignments 20 times. In a later analysis, co-occurring TCRs were grouped using DBSCAN, and TCRdist sequence similarity was added for clustering within HLA-allele-positive subsets. Repertoires with fewer than 30,000 or more than 120,000 public chains were left out of co-occurrence clustering, as were four to six repertoires with anomalous nucleotide sharing. Imported from immuneACCESS, the table was reduced by TCRdb to in-frame sequences with V and J called. These copies leave out some clones; in studies compared against another copy, an unresolved V gene accounts for under half, and the cause of the remainder is not known. The DNA was the basis for D and trimming; V, J and clone size are from that table. The sample table shows almost 200,000 clones, and about four fifths are seen once. Together, the top ten hold around 0.42% of the sample.

CDR1 and CDR2 were assigned from the germline V gene (reference sequence) as LNHDA and SQIVND. Measured from the cysteine to the phenylalanine, the CDR3 is 14 residues long. The TCR originated in a male donor in good health and CMV-seropositive. Sequencing used PBMCs. The chain is assembled from TRBV19 and TRBJ2-6; the table's D call, TRBD1, was not checked against the DNA. The CDR3 sequence is CASSFRTGWGFGTF.